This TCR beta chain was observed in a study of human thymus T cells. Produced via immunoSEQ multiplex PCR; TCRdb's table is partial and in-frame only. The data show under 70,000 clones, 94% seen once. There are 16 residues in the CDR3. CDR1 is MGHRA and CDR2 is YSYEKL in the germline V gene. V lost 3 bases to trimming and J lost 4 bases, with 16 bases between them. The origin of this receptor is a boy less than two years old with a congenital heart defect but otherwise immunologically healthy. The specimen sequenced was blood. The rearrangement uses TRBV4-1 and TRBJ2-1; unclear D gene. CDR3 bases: TGCGCCAGCAGCCACAACACCCGGGCCGCATACAATGAGCAGTTCTTC. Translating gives CASSHNTRAAYNEQFF.